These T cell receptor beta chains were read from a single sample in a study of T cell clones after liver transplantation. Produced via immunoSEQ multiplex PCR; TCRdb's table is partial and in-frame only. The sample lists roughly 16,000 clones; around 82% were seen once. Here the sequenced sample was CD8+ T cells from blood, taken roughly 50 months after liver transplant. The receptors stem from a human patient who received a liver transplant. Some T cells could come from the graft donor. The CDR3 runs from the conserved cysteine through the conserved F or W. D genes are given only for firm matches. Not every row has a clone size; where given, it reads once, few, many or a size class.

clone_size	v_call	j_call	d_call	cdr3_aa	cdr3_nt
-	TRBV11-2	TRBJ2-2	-	CASSLGGRELFF	TGTGCCAGCAGCTTAGGTGGTCGAGAGCTGTTTTTT
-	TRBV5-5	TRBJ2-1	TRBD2	CASSLRLAGDFNEQFF	TGTGCCAGCAGCTTACGACTAGCGGGGGATTTCAATGAGCAGTTCTTC
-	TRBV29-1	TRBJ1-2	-	CSAPLSTENYGYTF	TGCAGCGCTCCCCTATCGACAGAGAACTATGGCTACACCTTC
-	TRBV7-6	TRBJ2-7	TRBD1	CASSFRDSSYEQYF	TGTGCCAGCAGCTTCCGGGACAGCTCCTACGAGCAGTACTTC
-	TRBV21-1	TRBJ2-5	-	CASSAGDRQETQYF	TGTGCCAGCAGTGCAGGGGACCGCCAAGAGACCCAGTACTTC
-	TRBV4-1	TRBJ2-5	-	CASSQESGSETQYF	TGCGCCAGCAGCCAAGAAAGCGGGTCAGAGACCCAGTACTTC
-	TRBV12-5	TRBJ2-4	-	CASGLGTDLAKNIQYF	TGTGCTAGTGGTTTGGGGACAGACCTAGCCAAAAACATTCAGTACTTC
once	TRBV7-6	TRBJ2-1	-	CASSGTVTSNNEQFF	TGTGCCAGCAGTGGGACCGTAACCTCAAACAATGAGCAGTTCTTC
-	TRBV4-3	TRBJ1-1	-	CASSHSAGDTEAFF	TGCGCCAGCAGCCATTCCGCAGGGGACACTGAAGCTTTCTTT
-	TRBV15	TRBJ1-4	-	CATSRGGLGNEKLFF	TGTGCCACCAGCAGAGGAGGGCTTGGCAATGAAAAACTGTTTTTT
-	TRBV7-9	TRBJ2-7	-	CASSLGPGLYEQYF	TGTGCCAGCAGCTTAGGCCCGGGGTTGTACGAGCAGTACTTC
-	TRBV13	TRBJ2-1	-	CASSLVGFGYEQFF	TGTGCCAGCAGCTTAGTCGGCTTTGGGTATGAGCAGTTCTTC